This T cell receptor (beta chain) is drawn from a study of T cell responses to AZD1222 COVID-19 vaccine. Assay used: immunoSEQ multiplex PCR; TCRdb lists only in-frame clones, some missing. The sample holds about 130,000 clones, 75% to 90% seen once. This CDR3 region has 19 residues. V was pared by 2 bases and J by 0 bases, with 12 bases of the junction left unmatched. The germline gives CDR1 MNHNS, CDR2 SASEGT. The material sequenced was peripheral blood, taken on day 0 of AZD1222 vaccination. The rearrangement links TRBV6-1 to TRBJ2-1; 8 bases match TRBD2. This TCR came from an adult in good health. The CDR3 region is CASSERSSGRPSSYNEQFF. The CDR3 DNA follows: TGTGCCAGCAGTGAAAGGTCTAGCGGGCGACCCAGCTCCTACAATGAGCAGTTCTTC.